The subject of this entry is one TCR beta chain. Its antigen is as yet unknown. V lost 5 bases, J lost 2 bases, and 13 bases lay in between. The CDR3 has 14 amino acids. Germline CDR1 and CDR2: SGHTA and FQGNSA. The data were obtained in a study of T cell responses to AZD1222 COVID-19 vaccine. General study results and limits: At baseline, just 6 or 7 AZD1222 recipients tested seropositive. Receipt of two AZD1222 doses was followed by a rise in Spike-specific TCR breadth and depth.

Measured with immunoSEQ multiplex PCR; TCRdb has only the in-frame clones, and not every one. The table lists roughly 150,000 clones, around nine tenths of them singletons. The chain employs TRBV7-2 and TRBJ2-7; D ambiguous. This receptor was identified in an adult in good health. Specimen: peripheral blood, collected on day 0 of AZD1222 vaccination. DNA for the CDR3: TGTGCCAGCAGCAAGCCTTTTGGGGCCTACGAGCAGTACTTC. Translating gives CASSKPFGAYEQYF.